The clone carrying this T cell receptor beta chain was seen repeatedly, ten times or more. The antigen is not known. MiXCR, applied by TCRdb to the 5' RACE reads, yields one record per CDR3 protein. The sample consists of approximately 90,000 distinct CDR3 sequences, about 8.6% of them appearing once. The germline CDR1 and CDR2 sequences are DFQATT and SNEGSKA (reference sequence). This CDR3 spans 14 amino acids. V lost 0 bases and J lost 5; bases outside the gene matches: 6. The data stem from a study of CD8 T cells in ankylosing spondylitis. Overall study findings and caveats: Disease-associated clones were reportedly significantly overrepresented in matched ankylosing spondylitis synovial fluid.

The chain joins TRBV20-1 to TRBJ1-2; TRBD1 matches at 7 bases. The receptor was isolated from a male donor with ankylosing spondylitis or in good health (not recorded which). The material sequenced was blood, either unsorted or a sorted T cell fraction (not recorded which). The CDR3 sequence: CSARDWTGRYGYTF. The CDR3 nucleotides are TGCAGTGCTAGAGATTGGACAGGACGATATGGCTACACCTTC.